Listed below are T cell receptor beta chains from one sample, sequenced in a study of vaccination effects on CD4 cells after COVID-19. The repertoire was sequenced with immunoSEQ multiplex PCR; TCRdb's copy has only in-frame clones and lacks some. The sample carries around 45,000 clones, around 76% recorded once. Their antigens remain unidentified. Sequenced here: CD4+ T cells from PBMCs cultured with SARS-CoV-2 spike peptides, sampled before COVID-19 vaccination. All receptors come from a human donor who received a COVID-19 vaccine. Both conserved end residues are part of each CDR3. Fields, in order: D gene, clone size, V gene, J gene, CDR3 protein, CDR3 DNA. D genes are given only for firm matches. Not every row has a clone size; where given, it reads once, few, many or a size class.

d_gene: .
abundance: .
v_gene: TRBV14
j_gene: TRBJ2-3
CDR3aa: CASSQLSTDTQYF
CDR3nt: TGTGCCAGCAGCCAATTGAGCACAGATACGCAGTATTTT

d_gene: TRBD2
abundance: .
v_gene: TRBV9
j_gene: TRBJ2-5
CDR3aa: CASSVTAGAQETQYF
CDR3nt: TGTGCCAGCAGCGTAACAGCGGGGGCTCAAGAGACCCAGTACTTC

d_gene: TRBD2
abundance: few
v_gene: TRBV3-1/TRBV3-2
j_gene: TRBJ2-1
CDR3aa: CASSRAGGAVNEQFF
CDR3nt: TGTGCCAGCAGCCGAGCGGGGGGCGCCGTGAATGAGCAGTTCTTC

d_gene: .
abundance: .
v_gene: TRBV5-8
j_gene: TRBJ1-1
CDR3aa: CASPFLGGQGTEAFF
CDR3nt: TGTGCCAGCCCCTTTCTCGGGGGGCAGGGCACTGAAGCTTTCTTT

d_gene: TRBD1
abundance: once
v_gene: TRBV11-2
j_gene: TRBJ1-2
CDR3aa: CASSAPRQGEYGYTF
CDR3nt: TGTGCCAGCAGCGCTCCCAGACAGGGTGAATATGGCTACACCTTC

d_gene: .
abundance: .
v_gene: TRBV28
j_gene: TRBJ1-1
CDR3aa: CASKRGGDTEAFF
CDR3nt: TGTGCCAGCAAACGAGGGGGGGACACTGAAGCTTTCTTT

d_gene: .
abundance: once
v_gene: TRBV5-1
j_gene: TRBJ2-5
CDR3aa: CASSKDQETQYF
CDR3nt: TGCGCCAGCAGCAAGGACCAAGAGACCCAGTACTTC

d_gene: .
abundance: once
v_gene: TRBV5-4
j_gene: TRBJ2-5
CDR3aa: CAFASRSETQYF
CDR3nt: TGTGCTTTCGCCAGTAGGTCGGAGACCCAGTACTTC

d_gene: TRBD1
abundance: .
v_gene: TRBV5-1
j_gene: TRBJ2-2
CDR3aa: CASSWGQGGTGELFF
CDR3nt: TGCGCCAGCAGCTGGGGACAGGGTGGTACCGGGGAGCTGTTTTTT

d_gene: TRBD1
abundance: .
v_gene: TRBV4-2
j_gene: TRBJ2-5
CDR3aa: CASSPRDRGEETQYF
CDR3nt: TGTGCCAGCAGCCCCCGGGACAGGGGGGAAGAGACCCAGTACTTC

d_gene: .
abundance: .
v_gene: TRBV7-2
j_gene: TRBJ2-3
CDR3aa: CASSPQRWRNTDTQYF
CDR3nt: TGTGCCAGCAGCCCCCAGAGGTGGAGAAATACAGATACGCAGTATTTT

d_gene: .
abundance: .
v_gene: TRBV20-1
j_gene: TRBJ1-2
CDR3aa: CSAERARGYTF
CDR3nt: TGCAGTGCCGAGCGCGCCCGTGGCTACACCTTC

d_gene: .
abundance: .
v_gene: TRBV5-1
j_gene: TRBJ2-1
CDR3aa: CASSPWGERVPSSYNEQFF
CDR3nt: TGCGCCAGCAGTCCTTGGGGTGAACGGGTTCCGAGCTCCTACAATGAGCAGTTCTTC

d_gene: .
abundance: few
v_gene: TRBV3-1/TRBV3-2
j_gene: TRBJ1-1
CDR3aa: CASSPWGGNTEAFF
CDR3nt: TGTGCCAGCAGCCCCTGGGGGGGGAACACTGAAGCTTTCTTT

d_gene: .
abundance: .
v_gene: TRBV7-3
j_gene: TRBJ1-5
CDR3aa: CASSLGKGSGNQPQHF
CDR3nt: TGTGCCAGCAGCCTTGGGAAGGGATCGGGCAATCAGCCCCAGCATTTT

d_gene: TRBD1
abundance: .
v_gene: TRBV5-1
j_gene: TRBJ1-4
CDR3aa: CASSLGTGDEKLFF
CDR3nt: TGCGCCAGCAGCTTGGGTACAGGGGATGAAAAACTGTTTTTT

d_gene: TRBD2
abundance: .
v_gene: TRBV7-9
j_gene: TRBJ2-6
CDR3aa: CASSRGERANVLTF
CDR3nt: TGTGCCAGCAGCCGGGGGGAGAGGGCCAACGTCCTGACTTTC

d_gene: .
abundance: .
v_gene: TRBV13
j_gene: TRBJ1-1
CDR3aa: CASSEDSLNTEAFF
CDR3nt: TGTGCCAGCAGCGAGGACAGCCTGAACACTGAAGCTTTCTTT

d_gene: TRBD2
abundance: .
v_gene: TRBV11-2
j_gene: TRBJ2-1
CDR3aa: CASSLGLASGASEQFF
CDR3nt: TGTGCCAGCAGCTTAGGTCTGGCTAGCGGGGCTAGTGAGCAGTTCTTC

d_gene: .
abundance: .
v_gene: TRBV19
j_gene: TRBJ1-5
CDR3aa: CASSRRDANQPQHF
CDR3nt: TGTGCCAGTAGTCGCCGGGACGCCAATCAGCCCCAGCATTTT

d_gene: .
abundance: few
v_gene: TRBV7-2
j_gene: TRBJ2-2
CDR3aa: CASSAEGAGELFF
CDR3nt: TGTGCCAGCAGCGCAGAAGGGGCCGGGGAGCTGTTTTTT

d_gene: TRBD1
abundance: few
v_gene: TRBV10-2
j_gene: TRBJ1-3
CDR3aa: CASSEPPSWTGGRGNTIYF
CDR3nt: TGCGCCAGCAGTGAGCCCCCTTCTTGGACAGGGGGTCGGGGAAACACCATATATTTT

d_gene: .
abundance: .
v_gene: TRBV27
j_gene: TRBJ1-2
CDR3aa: CASTPSTNRYGYTF
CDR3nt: TGTGCCAGCACCCCGTCCACTAATCGCTATGGCTACACCTTC

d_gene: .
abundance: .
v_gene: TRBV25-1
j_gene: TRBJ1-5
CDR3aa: CASSRGYQPQHF
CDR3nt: TGTGCCAGCAGTCGCGGGTATCAGCCCCAGCATTTT

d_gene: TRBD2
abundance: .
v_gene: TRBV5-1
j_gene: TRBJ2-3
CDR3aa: CASSSTSGGETDTQYF
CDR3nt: TGCGCCAGCAGCTCTACTAGCGGGGGGGAGACAGATACGCAGTATTTT

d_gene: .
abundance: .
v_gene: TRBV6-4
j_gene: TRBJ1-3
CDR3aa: CASTDRGAGNTIYF
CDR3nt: TGTGCCAGCACCGACCGAGGGGCTGGAAACACCATATATTTT

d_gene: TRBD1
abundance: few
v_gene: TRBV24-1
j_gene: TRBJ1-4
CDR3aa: CATSDSGTGSEKLFF
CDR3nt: TGTGCCACCAGTGACTCCGGGACAGGGAGTGAAAAACTGTTTTTT

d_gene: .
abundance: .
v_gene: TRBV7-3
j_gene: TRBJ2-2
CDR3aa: CASRRASNTGELFF
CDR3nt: TGTGCCAGCAGGAGGGCTTCGAACACCGGGGAGCTGTTTTTT

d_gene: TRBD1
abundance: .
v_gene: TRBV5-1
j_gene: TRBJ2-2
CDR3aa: CASSSQGSGTGELFF
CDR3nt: TGCGCCAGCAGCTCACAGGGGTCGGGCACCGGGGAGCTGTTTTTT

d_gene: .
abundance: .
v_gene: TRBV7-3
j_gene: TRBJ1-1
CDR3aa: CASSLGPYTEAFF
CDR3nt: TGTGCCAGCAGCCTCGGACCGTACACTGAAGCTTTCTTT

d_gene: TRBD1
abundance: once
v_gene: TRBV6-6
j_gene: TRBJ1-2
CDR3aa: CASSYIQGNGYTF
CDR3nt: TGTGCCAGCAGTTACATACAGGGGAATGGCTACACCTTC

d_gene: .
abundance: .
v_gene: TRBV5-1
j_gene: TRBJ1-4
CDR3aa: CASSYAQAFNEKLFF
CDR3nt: TGCGCCAGCAGTTACGCACAGGCGTTTAATGAAAAACTGTTTTTT

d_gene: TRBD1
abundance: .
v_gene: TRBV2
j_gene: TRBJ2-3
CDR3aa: CASSKGQGSTDTQYF
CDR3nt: TGTGCCAGCAGCAAAGGACAGGGTAGCACAGATACGCAGTATTTT

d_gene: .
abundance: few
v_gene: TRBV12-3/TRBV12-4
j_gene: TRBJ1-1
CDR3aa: CASSSMNTEAFF
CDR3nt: TGTGCCAGCAGTTCTATGAACACTGAAGCTTTCTTT

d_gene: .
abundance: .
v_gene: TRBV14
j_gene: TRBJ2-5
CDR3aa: CASSQGARETQYF
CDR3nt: TGTGCCAGCAGCCAAGGGGCACGGGAGACCCAGTACTTC

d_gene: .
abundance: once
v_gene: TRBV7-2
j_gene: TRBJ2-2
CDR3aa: CASRRTDGELFF
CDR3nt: TGTGCCAGCAGACGGACAGACGGGGAGCTGTTTTTT

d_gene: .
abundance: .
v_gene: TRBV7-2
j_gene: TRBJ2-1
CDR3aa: CASRGGQYNEQFF
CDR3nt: TGTGCCAGCAGGGGGGGACAGTACAATGAGCAGTTCTTC

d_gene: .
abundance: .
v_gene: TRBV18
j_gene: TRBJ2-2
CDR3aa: CASSPSQFFTGELFF
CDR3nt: TGTGCCAGCTCCCCAAGCCAGTTTTTCACCGGGGAGCTGTTTTTT

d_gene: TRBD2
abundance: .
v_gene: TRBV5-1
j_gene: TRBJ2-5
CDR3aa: CASSLLAGGEETQYF
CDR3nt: TGCGCCAGCAGCTTGCTAGCGGGGGGTGAAGAGACCCAGTACTTC

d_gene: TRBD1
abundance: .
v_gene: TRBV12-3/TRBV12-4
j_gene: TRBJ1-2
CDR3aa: CASRLGQVVGYTF
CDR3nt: TGTGCCAGCAGACTGGGACAGGTCGTTGGCTACACCTTC

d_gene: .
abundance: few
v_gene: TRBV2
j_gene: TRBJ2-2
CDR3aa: CASGRMGQSTGELFF
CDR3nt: TGTGCCAGCGGGAGGATGGGACAGAGCACCGGGGAGCTGTTTTTT

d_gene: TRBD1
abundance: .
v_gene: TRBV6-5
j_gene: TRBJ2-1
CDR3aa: CASSRDRGRYNEQFF
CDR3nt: TGTGCCAGCAGTAGGGACAGGGGGCGGTACAATGAGCAGTTCTTC

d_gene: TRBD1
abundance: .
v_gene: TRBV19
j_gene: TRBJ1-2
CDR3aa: CASSPQGFYGYTF
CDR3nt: TGTGCCAGTAGTCCACAGGGGTTCTATGGCTACACCTTC

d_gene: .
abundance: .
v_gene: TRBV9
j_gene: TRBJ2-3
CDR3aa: CASSPGGAGTDTQYF
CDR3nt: TGTGCCAGCAGCCCCGGGGGCGCGGGCACAGATACGCAGTATTTT

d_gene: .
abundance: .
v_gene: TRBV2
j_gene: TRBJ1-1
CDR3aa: CASSGVVVNTEAFF
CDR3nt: TGTGCCAGCAGTGGGGTTGTGGTGAACACTGAAGCTTTCTTT

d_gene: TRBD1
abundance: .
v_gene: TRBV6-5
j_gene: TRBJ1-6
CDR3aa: CASRAGTDNSPLHF
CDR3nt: TGTGCCAGCAGAGCCGGGACAGATAATTCACCCCTCCACTTT

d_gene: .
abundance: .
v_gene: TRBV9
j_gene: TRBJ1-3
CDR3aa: CASSVEGSDQASGNTIYF
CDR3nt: TGTGCCAGCAGCGTAGAGGGGTCAGACCAGGCCTCTGGAAACACCATATATTTT

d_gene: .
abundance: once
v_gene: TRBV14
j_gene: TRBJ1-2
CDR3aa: CASSQDWGPGEGYTF
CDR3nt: TGTGCCAGCAGCCAAGACTGGGGGCCCGGGGAGGGCTACACCTTC

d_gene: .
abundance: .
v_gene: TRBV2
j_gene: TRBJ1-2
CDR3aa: CASSVGGRNYGYTF
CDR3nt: TGTGCCAGCAGCGTTGGGGGGAGAAACTATGGCTACACCTTC

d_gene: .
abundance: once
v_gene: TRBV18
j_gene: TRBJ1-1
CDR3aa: CASSPVVQNTEAFF
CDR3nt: TGTGCCAGCTCACCGGTAGTACAGAACACTGAAGCTTTCTTT

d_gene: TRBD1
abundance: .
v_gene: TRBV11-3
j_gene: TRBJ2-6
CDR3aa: CASSSRDSTGANVLTF
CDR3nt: TGTGCCAGCAGCTCTAGGGACAGTACTGGGGCCAACGTCCTGACTTTC

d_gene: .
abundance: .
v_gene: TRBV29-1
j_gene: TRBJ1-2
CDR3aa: CSDRTLAYGYTF
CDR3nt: TGCAGCGACCGGACACTAGCCTATGGCTACACCTTC

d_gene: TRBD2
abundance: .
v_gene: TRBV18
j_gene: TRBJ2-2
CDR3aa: CASSPGLAAGELFF
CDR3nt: TGTGCCAGCTCACCGGGACTAGCAGCCGGGGAGCTGTTTTTT

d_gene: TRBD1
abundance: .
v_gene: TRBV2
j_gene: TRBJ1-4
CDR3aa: CASTSPPRQGGEKLFF
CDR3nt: TGTGCCAGCACCTCCCCGCCCCGACAGGGAGGAGAAAAACTGTTTTTT

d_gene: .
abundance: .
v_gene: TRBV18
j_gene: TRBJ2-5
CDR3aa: CASSPGQLETQYF
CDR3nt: TGTGCCAGCTCCCCTGGGCAGCTAGAGACCCAGTACTTC